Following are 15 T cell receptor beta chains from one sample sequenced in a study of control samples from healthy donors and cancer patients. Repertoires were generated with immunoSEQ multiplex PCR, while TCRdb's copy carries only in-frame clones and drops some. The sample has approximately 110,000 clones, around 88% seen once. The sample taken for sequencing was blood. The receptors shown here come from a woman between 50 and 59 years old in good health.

DNA of the CDR3: TGTGCCAGCAGTGTCCGGGGAGCGGATAAGCGCGACGAGCAGTACGTC. Residues: CASSVRGADKRDEQYV. J is TRBJ2-7 and V is TRBV6-1, with a tentative D call TRBD2 (5 bases). V lost 4 bases, J lost 5 bases, and 21 bases lay in between. Germline V gene data show CDR1 as MNHNS and CDR2 as SASEGT. The CDR3 totals 16 residues.

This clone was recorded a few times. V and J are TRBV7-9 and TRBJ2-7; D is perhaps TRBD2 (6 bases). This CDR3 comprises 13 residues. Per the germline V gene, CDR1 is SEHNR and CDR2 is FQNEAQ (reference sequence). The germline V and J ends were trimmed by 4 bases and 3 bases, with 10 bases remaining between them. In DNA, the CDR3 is TGTGCCAGCAGCTCCCGGGACTTCTACGAGCAGTACTTC. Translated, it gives CASSSRDFYEQYF.

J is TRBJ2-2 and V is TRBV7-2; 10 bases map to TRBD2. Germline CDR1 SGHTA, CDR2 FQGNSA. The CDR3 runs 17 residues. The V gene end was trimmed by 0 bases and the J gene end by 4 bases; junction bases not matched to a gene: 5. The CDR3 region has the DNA TGTGCCAGCAGCTTAGCGTCTAGCGGGAGCTTCACCGGGGAGCTGTTTTTT. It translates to CASSLASSGSFTGELFF.

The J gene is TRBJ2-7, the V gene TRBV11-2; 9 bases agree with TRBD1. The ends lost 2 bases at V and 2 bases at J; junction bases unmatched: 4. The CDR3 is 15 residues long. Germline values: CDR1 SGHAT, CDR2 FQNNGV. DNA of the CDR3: TGTGCCAGCAGCTTACTGGGACAGGGAACCTACGAGCAGTACTTC. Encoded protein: CASSLLGQGTYEQYF.

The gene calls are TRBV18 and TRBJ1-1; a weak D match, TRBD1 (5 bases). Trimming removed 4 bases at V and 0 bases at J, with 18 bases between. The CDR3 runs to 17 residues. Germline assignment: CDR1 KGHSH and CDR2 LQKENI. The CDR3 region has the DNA TGTGCCAGCTCACACCTCGGGCGGGGGACGATGAACACTGAAGCTTTCTTT. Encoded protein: CASSHLGRGTMNTEAFF.

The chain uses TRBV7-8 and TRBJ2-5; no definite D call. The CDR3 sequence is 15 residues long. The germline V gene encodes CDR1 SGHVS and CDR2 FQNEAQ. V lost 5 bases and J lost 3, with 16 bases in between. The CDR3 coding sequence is TGTGCCAGCAGCCCACCGGAGTTTCCCAAAGAGACCCAGTACTTC. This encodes CASSPPEFPKETQYF.

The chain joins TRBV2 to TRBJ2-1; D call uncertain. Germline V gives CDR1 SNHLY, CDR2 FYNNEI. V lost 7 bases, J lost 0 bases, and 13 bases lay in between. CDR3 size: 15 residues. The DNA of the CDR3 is TGTGCCAGCATACCCAGCCACCGCTCCTACAATGAGCAGTTCTTC. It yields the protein CASIPSHRSYNEQFF.

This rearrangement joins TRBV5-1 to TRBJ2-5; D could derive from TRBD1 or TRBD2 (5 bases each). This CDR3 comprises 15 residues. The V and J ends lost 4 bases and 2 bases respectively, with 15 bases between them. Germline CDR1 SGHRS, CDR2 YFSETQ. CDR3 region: CASSKRDPDQETQYF. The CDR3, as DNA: TGCGCCAGCAGCAAAAGGGACCCTGATCAAGAGACCCAGTACTTC.

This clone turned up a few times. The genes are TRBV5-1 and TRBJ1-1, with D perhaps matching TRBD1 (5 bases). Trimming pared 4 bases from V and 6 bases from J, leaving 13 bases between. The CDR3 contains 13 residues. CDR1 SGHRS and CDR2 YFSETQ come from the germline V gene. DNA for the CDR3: TGCGCCAGCAGCCCCGACCGGGGGGCTGAAGCTTTCTTT. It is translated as CASSPDRGAEAFF. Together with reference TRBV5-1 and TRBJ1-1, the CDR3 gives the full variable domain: KAGVTQTPRYLIKTRGQQVTLSCSPISGHRSVSWYQQTPGQGLQFLFEYFSETQRNKGNFPGRFSGRQFSNSRSEMNVSTLELGDSALYLCASSPDRGAEAFFGQGTRLTVV.

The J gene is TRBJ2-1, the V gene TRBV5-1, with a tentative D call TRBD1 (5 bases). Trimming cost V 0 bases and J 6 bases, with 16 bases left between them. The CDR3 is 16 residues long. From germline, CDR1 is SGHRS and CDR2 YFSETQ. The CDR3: CASSLGVLFQGNEQFF. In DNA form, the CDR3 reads TGCGCCAGCAGCTTGGGCGTGCTTTTCCAGGGCAATGAGCAGTTCTTC. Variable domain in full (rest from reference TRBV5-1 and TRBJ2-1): KAGVTQTPRYLIKTRGQQVTLSCSPISGHRSVSWYQQTPGQGLQFLFEYFSETQRNKGNFPGRFSGRQFSNSRSEMNVSTLELGDSALYLCASSLGVLFQGNEQFFGPGTRLTVL.

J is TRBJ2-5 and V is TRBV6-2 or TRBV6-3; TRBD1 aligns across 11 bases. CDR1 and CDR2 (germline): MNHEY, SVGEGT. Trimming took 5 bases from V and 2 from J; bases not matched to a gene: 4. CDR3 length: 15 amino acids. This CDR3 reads CASSTRDRGQETQYF. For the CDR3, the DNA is TGTGCCAGCAGTACCCGGGACAGGGGGCAAGAGACCCAGTACTTC.

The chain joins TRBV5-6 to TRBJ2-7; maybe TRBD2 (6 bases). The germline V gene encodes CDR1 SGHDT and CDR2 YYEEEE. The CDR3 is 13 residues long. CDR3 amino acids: CASSTGEAYQQYV. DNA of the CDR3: TGTGCCAGCAGTACCGGGGAGGCCTACCAGCAGTACGTC.

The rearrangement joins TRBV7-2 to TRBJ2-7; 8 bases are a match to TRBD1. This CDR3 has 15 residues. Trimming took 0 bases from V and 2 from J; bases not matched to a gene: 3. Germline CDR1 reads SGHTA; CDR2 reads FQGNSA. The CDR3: CASSLAWTGTYEQYV. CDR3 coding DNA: TGTGCCAGCAGCTTAGCTTGGACAGGGACCTACGAGCAGTACGTC.

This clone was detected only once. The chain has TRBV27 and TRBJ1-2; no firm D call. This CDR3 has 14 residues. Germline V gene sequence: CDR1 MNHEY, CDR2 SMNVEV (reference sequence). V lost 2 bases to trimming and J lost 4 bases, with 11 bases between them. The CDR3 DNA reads TGTGCCAGCAGTTTAGTCGGCGGACCCTATGGCTACACCTTC. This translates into CASSLVGGPYGYTF.

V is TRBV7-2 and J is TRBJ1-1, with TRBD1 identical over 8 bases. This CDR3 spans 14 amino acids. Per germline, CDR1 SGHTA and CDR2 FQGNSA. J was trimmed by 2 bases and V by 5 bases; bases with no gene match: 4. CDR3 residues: CASSAQGGNTEAFF. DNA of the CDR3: TGTGCCAGCAGCGCACAGGGGGGAAACACTGAAGCTTTCTTT.